This is a list of T cell receptor beta chains from one sample in a study of blood T cells in healthy people across ages. MiXCR, run by TCRdb on the 5' RACE reads, gives a single entry per CDR3 protein. The sample lists about 830,000 distinct CDR3 sequences, around 68% seen once, with about a quarter in the top ten. Sequenced input: blood. The source of these receptors is a man aged 30 to 45 in good health. CDR3s include the opening cysteine and the closing phenylalanine or tryptophan. The D gene is left open where the match is weak. Size is omitted from some rows. Given values are once, few, many or a class for expanded clones.

d_gene	abundance	v_gene	j_gene	CDR3aa	CDR3nt
-	-	TRBV4-2	TRBJ2-5	CASSQEGGRGKETQYF	TGTGCCAGCAGCCAAGAAGGTGGACGGGGAAAAGAGACCCAGTACTTC
TRBD1	-	TRBV29-1	TRBJ1-2	CSVDRPGQDNGYTF	TGCAGCGTTGACCGCCCGGGACAGGATAACGGCTACACCTTC
TRBD1	few	TRBV9	TRBJ2-1	CASSVVGTGDNEQFF	TGTGCCAGCAGCGTAGTCGGGACAGGGGACAATGAGCAGTTCTTC
-	-	TRBV4-1	TRBJ2-4	CASSQVQATAKNIQYF	TGCGCCAGCAGCCAAGTTCAAGCCACCGCCAAAAACATTCAGTACTTC
-	-	TRBV29-1	TRBJ2-1	CSVELSGTPPRETQFF	TGCAGCGTTGAATTGTCGGGGACACCGCCGAGGGAGACCCAGTTCTTC
TRBD2	-	TRBV20-1	TRBJ2-7	CSARDPSGRAYEQYF	TGCAGTGCTAGAGATCCCAGCGGGAGGGCCTACGAGCAGTACTTC
-	few	TRBV27	TRBJ2-6	CASSPSHSGANVLTF	TGTGCCAGCAGTCCGTCACACTCTGGGGCCAACGTCCTGACTTTC
-	-	TRBV7-2	TRBJ2-1	CASSLAPVNNEQFF	TGTGCCAGCAGCTTAGCTCCCGTAAACAATGAGCAGTTCTTC
TRBD1	few	TRBV7-9	TRBJ2-4	CASSKGQGDQYF	TGTGCCAGCAGCAAAGGACAGGGCGATCAGTACTTC
TRBD1	-	TRBV5-4	TRBJ2-2	CASSATGGHGELFF	TGTGCCAGCAGCGCGACAGGGGGCCACGGGGAGCTGTTTTTT
-	few	TRBV6-2/TRBV6-3	TRBJ2-7	CASSVRDGSYEQYF	TGTGCCAGCAGTGTCCGGGACGGTTCCTACGAGCAGTACTTC
TRBD1	-	TRBV27	TRBJ1-5	CASSRSGQAFNQPQHF	TGTGCCAGCAGTCGATCCGGACAGGCCTTCAATCAGCCCCAGCATTTT
TRBD2	-	TRBV20-1	TRBJ2-2	CSAPMAGGVAGELFF	TGCAGTGCTCCCATGGCGGGGGGGGTGGCCGGGGAGCTGTTTTTT
-	many	TRBV5-1	TRBJ2-7	CASSLDYEQYF	TGTGCCAGCAGCTTAGACTACGAGCAGTACTTC
-	-	TRBV12-3/TRBV12-4	TRBJ1-1	CASSLLLAKNTEAFF	TGTGCCAGCAGTTTATTGCTGGCCAAGAACACTGAAGCTTTCTTT
TRBD1	-	TRBV6-5	TRBJ2-5	CASRRDRGEQYF	TGTGCCAGCAGGAGGGACAGGGGTGAGCAGTACTTC
TRBD1	-	TRBV10-3	TRBJ2-3	CAIGPDTRDRQYF	TGTGCCATCGGACCCGACACCCGGGACAGACAGTATTTT
-	few	TRBV12-3/TRBV12-4	TRBJ2-7	CASSFNGQGEQYF	TGTGCCAGCAGTTTTAACGGTCAGGGCGAGCAGTACTTC